This T cell receptor (beta chain) appears in the sequencing data of a study of T cells expressing NK-cell markers. Overall study context: According to the study, TCR beta repertoires originated from sorted CD3+CD56+NKG2C+, CD3+CD56+NKG2C- and CD3+CD56-NKG2C+ T cells.

UMIs were included in TCR beta cDNA generated by 5'RACE template switching. TCRdb re-called the 5' RACE reads, yielding one record per CDR3 amino acid sequence without DNA. This sample's clone table lists about 260,000 distinct CDR3 sequences. Turning to this clonotype: Its antigen remains unidentified.

Study conclusions and caveats: Whether expanded NKG2C+ T cell clones were HCMV specific stayed uncertain.

CDR1 and CDR2 (germline): DFQATT, SNEGSKA (reference sequence). The CDR3 is made up of 13 amino acids. The receptor was isolated from a man between 18 and 35 years old in good health. The V call is TRBV20-1, the J call TRBJ2-1. Sample: blood T cells: a sorted CD56 or NKG2C T cell subset, CD4+ or CD8+ T cells, or bulk PBMC T cells (not recorded which). CDR3 sequence reads: CSGRSLISNEQFF.